This is a list of T cell receptor beta chains from one sample in a study of T cell changes during pregnancy in multiple sclerosis. Here immunoSEQ multiplex PCR was the method, and the copy in TCRdb shows in-frame clones only, minus some. Among approximately 70,000 clones listed, around 94% were seen once. This specimen consisted of peripheral blood, obtained in the third trimester of pregnancy. These receptors were obtained from a female donor with multiple sclerosis, enrolled in a pregnancy study. The CDR3 runs from the conserved cysteine through the conserved F or W. A D gene is named only where the DNA matches it firmly. Not every row has a clone size; where given, it reads once, few, many or a size class.

j_call | v_call | clone_size | d_call | cdr3_nt | cdr3_aa
TRBJ2-7 | TRBV5-1 | . | . | TGCGCCAGCAGCTCCCCCCAAGGGAGTGGGGAAGAGCAGTACTTC | CASSSPQGSGEEQYF
TRBJ2-7 | TRBV7-9 | . | . | TGTGCCAGCAGCTTTAACCTAGCCGGACGGGTGGAGCAGTACTTC | CASSFNLAGRVEQYF
TRBJ2-1 | TRBV5-1 | once | . | TGCGCCAGCAGCGACTCTTTCAATGAGCAGTTCTTC | CASSDSFNEQFF
TRBJ2-5 | TRBV5-4 | . | TRBD2 | TGTGCCAGCAGCCTGACTAGCGGGAGGGGATGGGAGACCCAGTACTTC | CASSLTSGRGWETQYF
TRBJ2-5 | TRBV18 | . | . | TGTGCCAGCTCACCCAACCTGGGGCAGGGGGAGACCCAGTACTTC | CASSPNLGQGETQYF
TRBJ2-7 | TRBV7-8 | . | . | TGTGCCAGCAGCTTAGAGGCCAGGTCCTACGAGCAGTACTTC | CASSLEARSYEQYF
TRBJ2-5 | TRBV4-1 | few | . | TGCGCCAGCAGCCAAGAGTCAGGTGGTAGGGGATCGGAGACCCAGTACTTC | CASSQESGGRGSETQYF
TRBJ2-7 | TRBV6-1 | few | TRBD2 | TGTGCCAGCAGTGAAGAGACTAGCGGGAGCTACGAGCAGTACTTC | CASSEETSGSYEQYF
TRBJ1-1 | TRBV18 | . | TRBD1 | TGTGCCAGCTCACCCAAACAGGGGGCAAACACTGAAGCTTTCTTT | CASSPKQGANTEAFF
TRBJ2-2 | TRBV7-7 | . | . | TGTGCTAGCAGCACAGCAACAGGGACCGGGGAGCTGTTTTTT | CASSTATGTGELFF
TRBJ2-7 | TRBV18 | . | . | TGTGCCAGCTCACTGGGACTCGCCCGAGGTGGTTCCGAGCAGTACTTC | CASSLGLARGGSEQYF
TRBJ2-1 | TRBV27 | . | TRBD2 | TGTGCCAGCAGTCCAACTAGCGGGAGGGCCCTTGAGCAGTTCTTC | CASSPTSGRALEQFF
TRBJ2-1 | TRBV13 | once | . | TGTGCCAGCAGCTTACGGGACTTTTACAATGAGCAGTTCTTC | CASSLRDFYNEQFF
TRBJ1-1 | TRBV4-1 | . | . | TGCGCCAGCAGCCCGTGTAGCCAACGGGACACTGAAGCTTTCTTT | CASSPCSQRDTEAFF
TRBJ2-3 | TRBV6-5 | . | . | TGTGCCAGCAGTTACGTGGGAGTCACAGATACGCAGTATTTT | CASSYVGVTDTQYF
TRBJ2-3 | TRBV5-1 | once | TRBD2 | TGCGCCAGCAGCACCACTAGCGGGAGGGCCCTCGGCACAGATACGCAGTATTTT | CASSTTSGRALGTDTQYF
TRBJ2-2 | TRBV9 | . | TRBD2 | TGTGCCAGCAGCGACCGACTAGCAGACAACACCGGGGAGCTGTTTTTT | CASSDRLADNTGELFF
TRBJ2-7 | TRBV5-1 | . | . | TGCGCCAGCAGCTTGGGAGGCCGGACAAGCTCCTACGAGCAGTACTTC | CASSLGGRTSSYEQYF
TRBJ2-2 | TRBV6-6 | . | . | TGTGCCAGCAGTTACCCCGTTACTAACACCGGGGAGCTGTTTTTT | CASSYPVTNTGELFF
TRBJ2-3 | TRBV2 | . | . | TGTGCCAGCCCCCAACTGGATACGCAGTATTTT | CASPQLDTQYF
TRBJ2-7 | TRBV5-4 | . | TRBD2 | TGTGCCAGCAGCTTGAGGTTAGCGGGAGGTGTAGGGGAGCAGTACTTC | CASSLRLAGGVGEQYF
TRBJ2-2 | TRBV10-1 | . | TRBD1 | TGCGCCAGCAGTGCAAGGACAGGGGGTGAAGGGGAGCTGTTTTTT | CASSARTGGEGELFF
TRBJ2-3 | TRBV5-6 | . | TRBD1 | TGTGCCAGCAGCTTGGCCGGGACAGCCACGCAGTATTTT | CASSLAGTATQYF
TRBJ2-2 | TRBV27 | . | TRBD2 | TGTGCCAGCAGACCCTTCGGGACTAGCGGGAGCGCCGGGGAGCTGTTTTTT | CASRPFGTSGSAGELFF
TRBJ1-6 | TRBV5-4 | once | TRBD1 | TGTGCCAGCAGCTGGGACAGAAAGTATAATTCACCCCTCCACTTT | CASSWDRKYNSPLHF
TRBJ2-7 | TRBV19 | . | TRBD1 | TGTGCCAGTAGTGCGACCGGGACAGCCCCTGACGAGCAGTACTTC | CASSATGTAPDEQYF
TRBJ2-7 | TRBV5-1 | . | . | TGCGCCAGCAGCTTGGCCTTCCCAGATGCTGACGAGCAGTACTTC | CASSLAFPDADEQYF
TRBJ1-2 | TRBV10-3 | once | TRBD1 | TGTGCCATCAAGGACTCGACAGGGGCCATTGACTATGGCTACACCTTC | CAIKDSTGAIDYGYTF
TRBJ1-5 | TRBV6-1 | . | TRBD1 | TGTGCCAGCAGTGAACGGGGACAGGGTTACAATCAGCCCCAGCATTTT | CASSERGQGYNQPQHF
TRBJ1-1 | TRBV30 | few | . | TGTGCCTGGAGTGTAAGACAGGCGGGGAACACTGAAGCTTTCTTT | CAWSVRQAGNTEAFF
TRBJ2-2 | TRBV7-9 | once | . | TGTGCCAGCAGCTTATCGTCGAACACCGGGGAGCTGTTTTTT | CASSLSSNTGELFF
TRBJ1-5 | TRBV28 | . | . | TGTGCCAGCACCCCAGGAACCCGAAATCAGCCCCAGCATTTT | CASTPGTRNQPQHF
TRBJ1-5 | TRBV10-3 | . | . | TGTGCCATCAGTGAGCCAGGGAGCGGGCAGCCCCAGCATTTT | CAISEPGSGQPQHF
TRBJ1-1 | TRBV7-9 | . | . | TGTGCCAGCAGCTTTCAGTCAGGGGCGCTTACTGAAGCTTTCTTT | CASSFQSGALTEAFF
TRBJ2-3 | TRBV19 | . | TRBD1 | TGTGCCAGTAGTTCGGCTCTTCTCACAGGGGACGATACGCAGTATTTT | CASSSALLTGDDTQYF